The rows below give T cell receptor beta chains drawn from one sample of a study of cytomegalovirus exposure and HLA in healthy donors. The protocol was immunoSEQ multiplex PCR, while the TCRdb copy is restricted to in-frame clones and leaves out a portion. The repertoire holds about 63,000 clones, with roughly 75% as singletons. The sample taken for sequencing was PBMCs. Receptor source: a woman in her forties in good health and CMV-seropositive. Both conserved end residues are part of each CDR3. The D gene is left open where the match is weak. Not all rows give a size; the values are once, few, many and, for expanded clones, a class.

d_gene	len	j_gene	abundance	v_gene	CDR3aa	CDR3nt
-	12	TRBJ1-2	-	TRBV27	CASKGQPYGYTF	TGTGCCAGCAAAGGACAGCCCTATGGCTACACCTTC
-	14	TRBJ2-3	-	TRBV9	CASSSRDLLDTQYF	TGTGCCAGCAGCTCTCGGGACTTGCTAGATACGCAGTATTTT
-	15	TRBJ1-3	few	TRBV7-6	CASSLVARGIHTIYF	TGTGCCAGCAGCTTAGTGGCCCGAGGGATACACACCATATATTTT
TRBD2	17	TRBJ2-2	-	TRBV5-1	CASSFSILAGATGELFF	TGCGCCAGCAGCTTCTCCATTCTAGCGGGGGCTACCGGGGAGCTGTTTTTT
TRBD1	13	TRBJ2-2	-	TRBV27	CASSRGLRWELFF	TGTGCCAGCAGCAGGGGGCTACGGTGGGAGCTGTTTTTT
TRBD1	16	TRBJ1-1	-	TRBV5-1	CASSLTGAIMNTEAFF	TGCGCCAGCAGCCTGACAGGGGCCATAATGAACACTGAAGCTTTCTTT
-	14	TRBJ1-6	once	TRBV5-1	CASSLGEWESPLHF	TGCGCCAGCAGCTTGGGGGAGTGGGAATCACCCCTCCACTTT
TRBD1	15	TRBJ2-7	once	TRBV7-8	CASSPGQGNSDEQYF	TGTGCCAGCAGCCCGGGACAGGGTAATTCAGACGAGCAGTACTTC
-	13	TRBJ2-7	-	TRBV9	CASSVAEGYEQYF	TGTGCCAGCAGCGTAGCTGAGGGCTACGAGCAGTACTTC
TRBD1	17	TRBJ2-1	-	TRBV28	CASRDRGFIISYNEQFF	TGTGCCAGCCGGGACAGGGGGTTTATAATCTCCTACAATGAGCAGTTCTTC
TRBD1	14	TRBJ1-5	-	TRBV6-5	CASSYTGGGQPQHF	TGTGCCAGCAGTTATACAGGGGGCGGTCAGCCCCAGCATTTT
TRBD1	14	TRBJ1-1	-	TRBV6-1	CASSRDRAETEAFF	TGTGCCAGCAGTCGGGACAGGGCAGAAACTGAAGCTTTCTTT
TRBD1	14	TRBJ2-7	-	TRBV13	CASSYRDRSYEQYF	TGTGCCAGCAGCTACCGGGACAGGAGCTACGAGCAGTACTTC
-	15	TRBJ1-2	-	TRBV19	CASSIGDSEGYGYTF	TGTGCCAGTAGTATTGGGGACTCCGAGGGCTACGGCTACACCTTC
-	17	TRBJ2-7	-	TRBV13	CASSLEGDTYSSYEQYF	TGTGCCAGCAGCTTAGAGGGGGACACCTACTCTTCCTACGAGCAGTACTTC
TRBD1	15	TRBJ1-2	few	TRBV7-2	CASSLVGTGSYGYTF	TGTGCCAGCAGCTTAGTCGGGACAGGGTCCTATGGCTACACCTTC
TRBD1	18	TRBJ2-2	-	TRBV27	CASTALDRGKSKTGELFF	TGTGCCAGCACCGCCCTAGACAGGGGGAAAAGCAAGACCGGGGAGCTGTTTTTT
-	15	TRBJ2-1	-	TRBV18	CASSPSIESYNEQFF	TGTGCCAGCTCACCTTCTATAGAAAGCTACAATGAGCAGTTCTTC
-	15	TRBJ2-7	-	TRBV19	CASSIDLGPGVEQYF	TGTGCCAGTAGTATAGATCTAGGTCCGGGAGTCGAGCAGTACTTC
-	17	TRBJ1-4	-	TRBV6-1	CASSEAGAPTVREKLFF	TGTGCCAGCAGTGAAGCCGGCGCTCCGACTGTCCGGGAGAAACTGTTTTTT
-	13	TRBJ1-1	-	TRBV27	CASRPLEGGEAFF	TGTGCCAGCAGGCCCCTTGAAGGGGGAGAAGCTTTCTTT
TRBD1	16	TRBJ1-5	-	TRBV19	CASSKTGAGSNQPQHF	TGTGCCAGTAGCAAAACAGGGGCCGGTAGCAATCAGCCCCAGCATTTT
TRBD1	15	TRBJ1-5	-	TRBV18	CASSPEGQGFQPQHF	TGTGCCAGCTCACCTGAGGGACAGGGGTTTCAGCCCCAGCATTTT
TRBD1	15	TRBJ2-3	-	TRBV6-6	CASKPTGPFTDTQYF	TGTGCCAGCAAACCGACAGGGCCTTTCACAGATACGCAGTATTTT
TRBD1	14	TRBJ2-3	-	TRBV7-9	CASRYTGDTDTQYF	TGTGCCAGCAGGTATACAGGGGACACAGATACGCAGTATTTT
-	14	TRBJ1-1	-	TRBV19	CASSTTRQVPEAFF	TGTGCCAGTAGTACAACGCGACAGGTCCCTGAAGCTTTCTTT
-	13	TRBJ1-2	few	TRBV19	CASSIDRGRGYTF	TGTGCCAGTAGTATAGACAGGGGAAGAGGCTACACCTTC
TRBD1	14	TRBJ1-4	-	TRBV6-1	CASKTGTTNEKLFF	TGTGCCAGCAAGACAGGGACTACTAATGAAAAACTGTTTTTT
TRBD1	16	TRBJ1-2	-	TRBV18	CASSPPRGQGVGGYTF	TGTGCCAGCTCACCACCGAGGGGACAGGGTGTAGGTGGCTACACCTTC
TRBD1	14	TRBJ1-2	few	TRBV10-3	CAISALTGDSGYTF	TGTGCCATCAGTGCCTTGACAGGGGACAGCGGCTACACCTTC
-	15	TRBJ1-1	few	TRBV5-1	CASSLLRLADTEAFF	TGCGCCAGCAGCTTGTTACGGCTGGCGGACACTGAAGCTTTCTTT
-	13	TRBJ1-5	-	TRBV6-4	CASSESGYQPQHF	TGTGCCAGCAGTGAATCGGGGTACCAGCCCCAGCATTTT
-	13	TRBJ1-1	-	TRBV9	CASSVAPDTEAFF	TGTGCCAGCAGCGTAGCCCCAGACACTGAAGCTTTCTTT
-	14	TRBJ2-7	-	TRBV18	CASSTETVGDEQYF	TGTGCCAGCTCCACGGAGACAGTTGGGGACGAGCAGTACTTC
-	11	TRBJ1-1	-	TRBV6-6	CASSGNTEAFF	TGTGCCAGCAGCGGGAACACTGAAGCTTTCTTT
-	16	TRBJ1-5	-	TRBV11-2	CASSLDITSSNQPQHF	TGTGCCAGCAGCTTAGACATAACATCTAGCAATCAGCCCCAGCATTTT
TRBD1	15	TRBJ1-4	-	TRBV2	CASRGQGAANEKLFF	TGTGCCAGCAGAGGACAGGGGGCAGCTAATGAAAAACTGTTTTTT
TRBD2	13	TRBJ2-3	-	TRBV4-1	CASGRGGTDTQYF	TGCGCCAGCGGGCGGGGGGGCACAGATACGCAGTATTTT
-	13	TRBJ2-4	few	TRBV14	CASSQAQGNIQYF	TGTGCCAGCAGCCAAGCACAGGGAAACATTCAGTACTTC
TRBD2	16	TRBJ2-3	-	TRBV29-1	CSVETSGGPSTDTQYF	TGCAGCGTTGAGACCAGCGGGGGACCTAGCACAGATACGCAGTATTTT
TRBD2	17	TRBJ2-1	-	TRBV27	CASSATSGGSPYNEQFF	TGTGCCAGCAGTGCCACTAGCGGGGGGTCTCCCTACAATGAGCAGTTCTTC
-	13	TRBJ2-7	-	TRBV6-6	CASSPILGREQYF	TGTGCCAGCAGTCCTATTTTGGGGAGGGAGCAGTACTTC
TRBD1	16	TRBJ1-3	few	TRBV15	CATSKEQGARGNTIYF	TGTGCCACCAGCAAAGAACAGGGGGCGCGAGGAAACACCATATATTTT
-	15	TRBJ1-1	once	TRBV5-6	CASSLDDSWSTEAFF	TGTGCCAGCAGCTTGGACGACAGTTGGAGTACTGAAGCTTTCTTT
TRBD1	18	TRBJ2-5	-	TRBV18	CASSPRAGTGGFQETQYF	TGTGCCAGCTCACCACGGGCGGGGACAGGAGGATTCCAAGAGACCCAGTACTTC
-	9	TRBJ1-1	few	TRBV30	CAGQGMAFF	TGTGCCGGTCAGGGGATGGCTTTCTTT
TRBD2	15	TRBJ2-3	-	TRBV5-1	CASSLDRGGTDTQYF	TGCGCCAGCAGCTTGGATCGGGGGGGCACAGATACGCAGTATTTT
-	14	TRBJ1-1	-	TRBV2	CASSLQGSETEAFF	TGTGCCAGCAGCCTACAGGGCAGTGAAACTGAAGCTTTCTTT
TRBD2	13	TRBJ2-2	-	TRBV11-3	CASGEGRTGELFF	TGTGCCAGCGGGGAGGGTCGAACCGGGGAGCTGTTTTTT
-	15	TRBJ2-7	few	TRBV5-4	CASSLEWGSTYEQYF	TGTGCCAGCAGCTTGGAGTGGGGCAGCACCTACGAGCAGTACTTC
-	13	TRBJ1-1	-	TRBV2	CASTLGVGTEAFF	TGTGCCAGCACCCTCGGGGTGGGGACTGAAGCTTTCTTT
-	17	TRBJ2-2	few	TRBV6-4	CASSTLWGGLNTGELFF	TGTGCCAGCAGTACCCTCTGGGGGGGCCTGAACACCGGGGAGCTGTTTTTT